Each of the 26 T cell receptor beta chains below was sequenced from the same sample in a study of OX40 agonist ivuxolimab in advanced cancers. Sequenced by immunoSEQ multiplex PCR; TCRdb stores in-frame clones only, minus some. In the table there are about 79,000 clones, about 95% of which are singletons. Sample: CD4+ or CD8+ T cells sorted from blood, taken in a trial of the OX40 agonist ivuxolimab. The receptor source for this set is an adult with an advanced solid tumor such as melanoma, head and neck, liver or kidney cancer.

The J gene is TRBJ2-5, the V gene TRBV14; 9 bases line up with TRBD1. This CDR3 is 14 amino acids long. V lost 4 bases and J lost 5; bases outside the gene matches: 5. Germline assignment: CDR1 SGHDN and CDR2 FVKESK. The CDR3 protein is CASSPRDREETQYF. In DNA form, the CDR3 reads TGTGCCAGCAGCCCGAGGGACAGGGAGGAGACCCAGTACTTC.

This clone is a singleton in its sample. The V gene is TRBV7-9, the J gene TRBJ1-2; D is perhaps TRBD1 (5 bases). The V and J ends lost 2 bases and 8 bases respectively, with 15 bases between them. The germline gives CDR1 SEHNR, CDR2 FQNEAQ (reference sequence). The CDR3 consists of 14 residues. CDR3 bases: TGTGCCAGCAGCTTAAGTGTGGGGGTTCCAGGCTACACCTTC. Its protein is CASSLSVGVPGYTF. The entire variable domain, with the rest obtained from reference TRBV7-9 and TRBJ1-2, is as follows: DTGVSQNPRHKITKRGQNVTFRCDPISEHNRLYWYRQTLGQGPEFLTYFQNEAQLEKSRLLSDRFSAERPKGSFSTLEIQRTEQGDSAMYLCASSLSVGVPGYTFGSGTRLTVV.

This clone occurred a few times. The chain employs TRBV4-2 and TRBJ2-2; 7 bases are a match to TRBD2. This CDR3 has 14 residues. Germline values: CDR1 LGHNA, CDR2 YNFKEQ. V trimming: 4 bases; J trimming: 7 bases; junction bases outside the gene matches: 6. CDR3 amino acids: CASSPRLANGELFF. CDR3 bases: TGTGCCAGCAGCCCGCGACTAGCTAACGGGGAGCTGTTTTTT.

This chain links TRBV29-1 with TRBJ2-7, with D perhaps assigned TRBD1 or TRBD2 (5 bases each). CDR3 length equals 13 residues. The V end lost 4 bases, the J end lost 8 bases, and 18 bases lay between the germline ends. The germline gives CDR1 SQVTM, CDR2 ANQGSEA. The CDR3 sequence: CSVVMRGVWQQYF. CDR3 nucleotide sequence: TGCAGCGTTGTCATGAGAGGGGTTTGGCAGCAGTACTTC.

The rearrangement uses TRBV7-6 and TRBJ2-2; no reliable D call. This CDR3 has 13 amino acids. From germline, CDR1 is SGHVS and CDR2 FNYEAQ. Trimming removed 6 bases from V and 3 bases from J, with 8 bases in between. The CDR3 nucleotides read TGTGCCAGCAGACCTACAGACACCGGGGAGCTGTTTTTT. It codes for CASRPTDTGELFF.

This clone was detected a few times. The chain carries TRBV5-6 and TRBJ2-3; either TRBD1 or TRBD2 may fit D (6 bases each). Germline CDR1 reads SGHDT; CDR2 reads YYEEEE. The CDR3 totals 12 residues. Between the trimmed V and J ends, which lost 9 bases and 5 bases, there was a span of 13 bases. Here the CDR3 reads CATKGGRDTQYF. The CDR3 region has the DNA TGTGCCACCAAGGGGGGAAGAGATACGCAGTATTTT. Full variable domain (missing parts from reference TRBV5-6 and TRBJ2-3): DAGVTQSPTHLIKTRGQQVTLRCSPKSGHDTVSWYQQALGQGPQFIFQYYEEEERQRGNFPDRFSGHQFPNYSSELNVNALLLGDSALYLCATKGGRDTQYFGPGTRLTVL.

This clone appeared a single time. This sequence joins TRBV27 and TRBJ2-7; perhaps TRBD1 as D (6 bases). Germline CDR1 MNHEY, CDR2 SMNVEV (reference sequence). The V and J ends lost 0 bases and 3 bases respectively, with 9 bases between them. The CDR3 has 14 amino acids. CDR3 sequence (DNA): TGTGCCAGCAGTTTATCGGGACATAACTACGAGCAGTACTTC. Protein product: CASSLSGHNYEQYF.

The V gene is TRBV7-3, the J gene TRBJ2-2, with D unclear. The CDR3 covers 12 residues. V was trimmed by 2 bases and J by 7 bases, leaving 5 bases between them. CDR1 is SGHTA, CDR2 FQGTGA, per germline. The CDR3 nucleotides are TGTGCCAGCAGCTTAGTAGGCGGGGAGCTGTTTTTT. Translation: CASSLVGGELFF.

The V call is TRBV9, the J call TRBJ2-4; 9 bases are a match to TRBD1. CDR3 size: 13 residues. Germline V CDR1 and CDR2: SGDLS, YYNGEE. The V gene end was trimmed by 4 bases and the J gene end by 8 bases; junction bases not matched to a gene: 4. CDR3 sequence reads: CASSPDRGDIQYF. DNA for the CDR3: TGTGCCAGCAGCCCAGACAGGGGGGACATTCAGTACTTC. The entire variable domain, with the rest obtained from reference TRBV9 and TRBJ2-4, is as follows: DSGVTQTPKHLITATGQRVTLRCSPRSGDLSVYWYQQSLDQGLQFLIQYYNGEERAKGNILERFSAQQFPDLHSELNLSSLELGDSALYFCASSPDRGDIQYFGAGTRLSVL.

The chain joins TRBV9 to TRBJ2-5; a weak D match, TRBD2 (6 bases). CDR1 and CDR2 from the germline V gene are SGDLS and YYNGEE. This CDR3 is 15 amino acids long. Deletions cut 3 bases from V and 4 bases from J, with 16 bases between. The CDR3 reads CASSAGGRHGETQYF. The CDR3 bases are TGTGCCAGCAGCGCCGGAGGGAGGCATGGAGAGACCCAGTACTTC. Full variable domain (missing parts from reference TRBV9 and TRBJ2-5): DSGVTQTPKHLITATGQRVTLRCSPRSGDLSVYWYQQSLDQGLQFLIQYYNGEERAKGNILERFSAQQFPDLHSELNLSSLELGDSALYFCASSAGGRHGETQYFGPGTRLLVL.

Details on this clone: One end of the junction is discordant with germline, which a read error may explain. The chain employs TRBV6-5 and TRBJ1-2, with D unresolved. Per the germline V gene, CDR1 is MNHEY and CDR2 is SVGAGI. This CDR3 spans 13 amino acids. The CDR3 is CASSYSDRAHADF. In DNA, the CDR3 is TGTGCCAGCAGTTACTCAGATAGGGCCCACGCCGATTTC.

The gene calls are TRBV28 and TRBJ1-5, with a possible D match to TRBD1 (6 bases). CDR1 and CDR2 (germline): MDHEN, SYDVKM. V lost 5 bases and J lost 5, with 19 bases in between. The CDR3 totals 16 residues. This CDR3 is CASSPFPGQKDQPQHF. CDR3 nucleotides: TGTGCCAGCAGTCCCTTCCCCGGACAGAAGGATCAGCCCCAGCATTTT.

J is TRBJ2-1 and V is TRBV7-9, with no clear D. The CDR3 runs 13 residues. CDR1 is SEHNR and CDR2 is FQNEAQ in the germline V gene (reference sequence). V lost 1 base, J lost 3 bases, and 4 bases lay in between. The CDR3 bases are TGTGCCAGCAGCTTAGTGGACTACAATGAGCAGTTCTTC. Amino acid sequence: CASSLVDYNEQFF.

The chain couples TRBV30 to TRBJ1-4; D ambiguous. Trimming shortened V by 5 bases and J by 7 bases, and 8 bases separated the two germline ends. The CDR3 is 11 residues long. Per the germline V gene, CDR1 is GTSNPN and CDR2 is SVGIG (reference sequence). The CDR3 nucleotides read TGTGCCTGGGCGGAGGGTGAAAAACTGTTTTTT. It specifies CAWAEGEKLFF.

This chain links TRBV9 with TRBJ2-7; D ambiguous. From germline, CDR1 is SGDLS and CDR2 YYNGEE. The CDR3 totals 14 residues. Between the trimmed V and J ends, which lost 0 bases and 2 bases, there was a span of 9 bases. The CDR3 region is CASSVAPETYEQYF. The CDR3, as DNA: TGTGCCAGCAGCGTAGCTCCGGAGACCTACGAGCAGTACTTC.

For this clone: Other DNA sequences in this specimen translate into the identical CDR3. The V call is TRBV7-6, the J call TRBJ1-3; D might be TRBD1 (5 bases). V lost 1 base and J 2 bases, leaving 9 bases between the germline ends. CDR3 size: 15 residues. CDR1 and CDR2 from the germline V gene are SGHVS and FNYEAQ. CDR3 in DNA: TGTGCCAGCAGCTTAGGGCAGGGTGCTGGAAACACCATATATTTT. Encoded protein: CASSLGQGAGNTIYF.

This sequence joins TRBV6-5 and TRBJ2-3, with TRBD1 matching over 7 bases. This CDR3 is built from 16 residues. Per the germline V gene, CDR1 is MNHEY and CDR2 is SVGAGI. J gave up 6 bases and V 4 bases, and 13 bases lay outside the gene matches. The CDR3 spells CASSSWAPETGDTQYF. The CDR3 DNA follows: TGTGCCAGCAGTTCCTGGGCCCCCGAGACAGGGGATACGCAGTATTTT.

The V and J genes are TRBV4-3 and TRBJ2-3; 7 bases map to TRBD2. The CDR3 sequence is 15 residues long. Looked up from germline, CDR1 is LGHNA and CDR2 is YSLEER. The V segment lost 8 bases and the J segment 0 bases; nucleotides outside the gene matches: 8. For the CDR3, the DNA is TGCGCCAGCGGGTTGGGACTACATAGCACAGATACGCAGTATTTT. It codes for CASGLGLHSTDTQYF.

The V and J genes are TRBV7-8 and TRBJ2-1; 7 bases are a match to TRBD2. CDR3 length equals 15 residues. V shed 1 base, J shed 4 bases, and the junction held 4 bases outside the gene matches. The germline gives CDR1 SGHVS, CDR2 FQNEAQ. The CDR3 sequence is CASSLGGTIYNEQFF. The CDR3 DNA follows: TGTGCCAGCAGCTTAGGTGGGACTATTTACAATGAGCAGTTCTTC.

The genes are TRBV23-1 and TRBJ2-7; no firm D call. TRBV23-1 is classed as an ORF, of uncertain function. V was trimmed by 4 bases and J by 4 bases, leaving 8 bases between them. The CDR3 consists of 12 residues. In DNA, the CDR3 is TGCGCCAGCAGTCGGGCAGTATACGAGCAGTACTTC. This gives the protein CASSRAVYEQYF.

The chain is built from TRBV9 and TRBJ2-7, with 8 bases matching TRBD2. CDR1 is SGDLS, CDR2 YYNGEE, per germline. Losses at the gene ends were 1 base for V and 3 bases for J; bases not matched to a gene: 9. The CDR3 has 16 residues. The CDR3 DNA reads TGTGCCAGCAGCGTACGCCCTGCAAGCGGGAGCTACGAGCAGTACTTC. It yields the protein CASSVRPASGSYEQYF.

Comment on this clone: A junction end diverges from the germline sequence, so it may reflect a read error. This sequence joins TRBV4-3 and TRBJ1-2, with 9 bases identical to TRBD1. The germline gives CDR1 LGHNA, CDR2 YSLEER. The CDR3 consists of 15 residues. Here the CDR3 DNA reads TGCGCCAGCAGCCCGGGGGGGACAGGGACTTATGGCTATACCTTC. Protein product: CASSPGGTGTYGYTF.

The chain is built from TRBV19 and TRBJ2-1; D unclear. V lost 8 bases and J 3 bases, leaving 5 bases between the germline ends. Germline V gene sequence: CDR1 LNHDA, CDR2 SQIVND (reference sequence). This CDR3 contains 11 residues. CDR3 coding DNA: TGTGCCAGTTCATTCTACAATGAGCAGTTCTTC. This sequence encodes CASSFYNEQFF.

J is TRBJ2-2 and V is TRBV6-5; D remains ambiguous. The V gene's germline CDR1 is MNHEY and CDR2 SVGAGI. V shed 6 bases and J shed 2 bases, with 4 bases lying between them. This CDR3 region has 12 residues. The CDR3 spells CASRVNTGELFF. DNA for the CDR3: TGTGCCAGCAGGGTTAACACCGGGGAGCTGTTTTTT.

The chain carries TRBV7-8 and TRBJ2-7, with a possible D match to TRBD1 (6 bases). CDR3 length equals 14 residues. V lost 6 bases and J 4 bases, leaving 16 bases between the germline ends. The V gene's germline CDR1 is SGHVS and CDR2 FQNEAQ. DNA for the CDR3: TGTGCCAGCAGTTTACCGGGACAACAGTACGAGCAGTACTTC. This encodes CASSLPGQQYEQYF.

V gene TRBV11-2 combines with J gene TRBJ2-5, with 7 positions matching TRBD2. Germline-derived CDR1 and CDR2 are SGHAT and FQNNGV. V was pared by 3 bases and J by 5 bases, with 3 bases of the junction left unmatched. The CDR3 covers 13 residues. CDR3 DNA sequence: TGTGCCAGCAGCTTCTGGGAGGGGGAGACCCAGTACTTC. Amino acids: CASSFWEGETQYF.